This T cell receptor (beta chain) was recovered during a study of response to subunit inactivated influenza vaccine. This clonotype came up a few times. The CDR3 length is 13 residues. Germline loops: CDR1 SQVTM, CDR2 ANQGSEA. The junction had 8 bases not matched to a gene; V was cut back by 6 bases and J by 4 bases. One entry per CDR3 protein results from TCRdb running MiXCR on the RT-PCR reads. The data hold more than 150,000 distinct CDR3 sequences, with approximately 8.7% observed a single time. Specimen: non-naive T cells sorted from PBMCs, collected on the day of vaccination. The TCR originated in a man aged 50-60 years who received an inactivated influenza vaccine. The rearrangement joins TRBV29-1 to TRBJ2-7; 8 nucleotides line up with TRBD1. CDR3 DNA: TGCAGCGTCGTATGGGACAGGATATACGAGCAGTACTTC. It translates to CSVVWDRIYEQYF.